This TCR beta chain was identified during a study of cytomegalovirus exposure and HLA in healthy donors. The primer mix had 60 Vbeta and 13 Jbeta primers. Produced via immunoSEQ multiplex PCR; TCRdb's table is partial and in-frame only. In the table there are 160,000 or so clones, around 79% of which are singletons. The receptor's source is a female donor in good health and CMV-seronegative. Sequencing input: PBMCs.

The CDR3 loop is CASSLGGGGGTIYF. The CDR3 DNA is TGTGCCAGCAGCTTAGGCGGAGGGGGCGGCACCATATATTTT. The chain employs TRBV7-2 and TRBJ1-3; 7 bases fit TRBD1. The J segment lost 9 bases and the V segment lost 1 base, leaving 6 bases of the junction unmatched. Germline values: CDR1 SGHTA, CDR2 FQGNSA. The CDR3 is made up of 14 amino acids.